Described below is a single T cell receptor beta chain sequence and its context. Its matching antigen is unknown. This specimen comes from a study of cytomegalovirus exposure and HLA in healthy donors. Study-wide findings and caveats: A later analysis linked more than 15,000 TCR beta sequences to HLA alleles at 0.05 false discovery rate. TCR beta V segments were, for the most part, productive about 87% or about 30% of the time in an earlier analysis.

Germline CDR1 is SGHVS and CDR2 is FQNEAQ. There are 14 residues in the CDR3. With 60 Vbeta and 13 Jbeta primers, the PCR was carried out. Using immunoSEQ multiplex PCR, the repertoire was profiled, and TCRdb retains in-frame clones only, with some absent. There are 110,000 to 150,000 clones in the sample; about 76% occur only once, and around 3.6% lies in the top ten. The chain joins TRBV7-8 to TRBJ2-5; tentative D call: TRBD1 (6 bases). TRBJ2-7 explains the end of the DNA better; the J call may be wrong. The sequenced material came from PBMCs. This clonotype originated in a man younger than 35 in good health and CMV-seronegative. CDR3 sequence reads: CASSPTTGSGEQYF. CDR3 coding DNA: TGTGCCAGCAGCCCGACGACAGGCTCTGGCGAGCAGTACTTC.